The source of this T cell receptor (beta chain) is a study of T cells in Graves' hyperthyroidism and ophthalmopathy. The CDR3 contains 13 residues. V was cut by 5 bases and J by 4 bases, with 8 bases left in between. From germline, CDR1 is SGHVS and CDR2 FQNEAQ. Uncontrolled infection, other autoimmune disease, pregnancy or lactation excluded patients. The diagnostic basis comprised clinical symptoms, serum thyroxine and TRAb, thyroid ultrasound and orbital computed tomography. As regards this clonotype: Its antigen is unidentified.

Authors of the study amplified TCR beta CDR3 regions from RNA transcripts. TCR CDR3 underwent first-round RT-PCR with the HTBI primer set. MiXCR was run by TCRdb on the multiplex PCR reads, yielding one entry per CDR3 protein. The sample includes approximately 510,000 distinct CDR3 sequences, roughly 45% seen only once; the top ten take around 44%. Study-wide results and caveats: Blood also contained most expanded thyroid clonotypes above 0.001.

This receptor was identified in an adult woman with Graves' disease, either hyperthyroidism or ophthalmopathy (not recorded which). This rearrangement joins TRBV7-8 to TRBJ2-2, with unresolved D. Sequences were obtained from peripheral blood or thyroid tissue (not recorded which). CDR3 bases: TGTGCCAGCAGCCTACCGGGCACCGGGGAGCTGTTTTTT. Its translation is CASSLPGTGELFF.